This entry lists 26 T cell receptor beta chains sequenced from one sample in a study of T cell changes during pregnancy in multiple sclerosis. Profiled with immunoSEQ multiplex PCR; TCRdb holds only in-frame clones, not every one. Altogether approximately 44,000 clones are present, roughly 90% being singletons, with the ten largest covering about 0.75%. The sample consisted of CD4+ T cells from peripheral blood mononuclear cells, taken before pregnancy. These receptors originate from a female donor with multiple sclerosis, enrolled in a pregnancy study.

This chain joins TRBV27 and TRBJ2-1; D perhaps matches TRBD2 (5 bases). The CDR3 covers 15 residues. Trimming took off 8 bases at V and 4 bases at J, with 18 bases between the two ends. Germline V gene sequence: CDR1 MNHEY, CDR2 SMNVEV (reference sequence). CDR3 in amino acids: CASYRTLALYNEQFF. CDR3 sequence (DNA): TGTGCCAGCTACCGGACTCTCGCCTTGTACAATGAGCAGTTCTTC.

This chain links TRBV18 with TRBJ2-7; 7 nucleotides match TRBD1. This CDR3 has 17 residues. The germline V gene encodes CDR1 KGHSH and CDR2 LQKENI. After removal of 3 bases from V and 2 bases from J, the junction contained 13 bases not matched to a gene. The CDR3 DNA follows: TGTGCCAGCTCACCGGGAAACAGGGGACGAGGAACCTACGAGCAGTACTTC. Its translation is CASSPGNRGRGTYEQYF.

The J gene is TRBJ2-7, the V gene TRBV2, with D perhaps TRBD2 (5 bases). The germline gives CDR1 SNHLY, CDR2 FYNNEI. V was clipped by 3 bases and J by 5 bases, with 14 bases between them. This CDR3 has 14 amino acids. CDR3 protein: CASSERTGRNEQYF. The CDR3 DNA reads TGTGCCAGCAGTGAGAGGACTGGCAGAAACGAGCAGTACTTC.

The chain couples TRBV9 to TRBJ1-1; 7 bases agree with TRBD1. The V gene's germline CDR1 is SGDLS and CDR2 YYNGEE. The CDR3 runs 15 residues. V lost 0 bases, J lost 8 bases, and 10 bases stayed unmatched. The CDR3 nucleotides are TGTGCCAGCAGCGTAGCTCCTGCACAGGGGACCGAAGCTTTCTTT. Amino acid sequence: CASSVAPAQGTEAFF.

This sequence joins TRBV11-1 and TRBJ2-7; possibly TRBD1 for D (5 bases). The CDR3 spans 13 residues. Germline CDR1 is SGHAT and CDR2 is FQDESV (reference sequence). The V end was cut by 2 bases, the J end by 6 bases, with 11 bases between. In DNA form, the CDR3 reads TGTGCCAGCAGCTTACACAGGACAAGCGAGCAGTACTTC. Its translation: CASSLHRTSEQYF.

The V gene is TRBV5-1, the J gene TRBJ2-1; 11 bases are a match to TRBD1. With 5 bases clipped from V and 3 bases from J, the junction kept 4 bases outside the gene matches. The germline gives CDR1 SGHRS, CDR2 YFSETQ. The CDR3 is made up of 15 amino acids. The CDR3 loop is CASSPGTGGYNEQFF. The CDR3 coding sequence is TGCGCCAGCAGTCCCGGGACAGGGGGCTACAATGAGCAGTTCTTC.

This rearrangement joins TRBV10-3 to TRBJ2-5; weak D call: TRBD1 (6 bases). The germline V and J ends were trimmed by 9 bases and 5 bases, with 16 bases remaining between them. CDR1 ENHRY and CDR2 SYGVKD come from the germline V gene. CDR3 length: 13 residues. The CDR3 sequence is CAMSPGDGETQYF. The CDR3 DNA follows: TGTGCCATGTCACCAGGGGATGGGGAGACCCAGTACTTC.

V is TRBV7-2 and J is TRBJ2-7; 10 bases are shared with TRBD2. The CDR3 sequence is 14 residues long. Germline CDR1 SGHTA, CDR2 FQGNSA. The V and J ends lost 8 bases and 5 bases, in that order; junction bases with no gene match: 9. The CDR3 DNA sequence: TGTGCCAGCGGCCGACTAGCGGGCAAGGACGAGCAGTACTTC. Amino acids: CASGRLAGKDEQYF.

The chain uses TRBV5-1 and TRBJ1-1, with TRBD1 matching 7 bases. Unmatched junction bases numbered 4, after V lost 4 bases and J lost 4 bases. The CDR3 has 13 amino acids. In germline, CDR1 is SGHRS, CDR2 YFSETQ. The DNA of the CDR3 is TGCGCCAGCAGCCCCCCAGGGGGCACTGAAGCTTTCTTT. Its translation: CASSPPGGTEAFF.

The rearrangement links TRBV18 to TRBJ1-1; D call uncertain. CDR1 is KGHSH, CDR2 LQKENI, per germline. The CDR3 extends over 16 amino acids. Between the trimmed V and J ends, which lost 3 bases and 0 bases, there was a span of 14 bases. The DNA for the CDR3 is TGTGCCAGCTCACCTTACTCCTCTAGTCTGAACACTGAAGCTTTCTTT. Its translation is CASSPYSSSLNTEAFF.

The gene calls are TRBV4-1 and TRBJ2-3, with a weak D call TRBD2 (5 bases). Trimming removed 4 bases at V and 0 bases at J, with 11 bases between. The CDR3 has 15 amino acids. The V gene's germline CDR1 is MGHRA and CDR2 YSYEKL. CDR3 protein: CASSPDSTSTDTQYF. The CDR3 DNA follows: TGCGCCAGCAGCCCGGACTCTACTAGCACAGATACGCAGTATTTT.

This clone was picked up one time. The J gene is TRBJ2-3, the V gene TRBV7-3, with 10 bases fitting TRBD2. Germline CDR1 and CDR2: SGHTA and FQGTGA. V trimming: 5 bases; J trimming: 0 bases; junction bases outside the gene matches: 2. This CDR3 contains 15 residues. The CDR3 here is CASSILAGSTDTQYF. The CDR3 DNA sequence: TGTGCCAGCAGCATACTAGCGGGGAGCACAGATACGCAGTATTTT. Full variable domain (missing parts from reference TRBV7-3 and TRBJ2-3): GAGVSQTPSNKVTEKGKYVELRCDPISGHTALYWYRQSLGQGPEFLIYFQGTGAADDSGLPNDRFFAVRPEGSVSTLKIQRTERGDSAVYLCASSILAGSTDTQYFGPGTRLTVL.

The chain recombines TRBV6-6 with TRBJ2-1, with TRBD1 matching 7 bases. Germline V gene sequence: CDR1 MNHNY, CDR2 SVGAGI (reference sequence). The CDR3 has 15 residues. With 0 bases clipped from V and 7 bases from J, the junction kept 6 bases outside the gene matches. This chain's CDR3 is CASSYSWDRGNEQFF. Here the CDR3 DNA reads TGTGCCAGCAGTTACTCCTGGGACAGAGGGAATGAGCAGTTCTTC.

This clone was detected once. The chain uses TRBV5-1 and TRBJ2-1; TRBD2 matches 10 bases. Trimming cost V 0 bases and J 6 bases; bases outside gene matches: 6. CDR1 is SGHRS and CDR2 is YFSETQ in the germline V gene. The length of the CDR3 is 16 residues. The CDR3 loop is CASSLAPGLASNEQFF. DNA of the CDR3: TGCGCCAGCAGCTTGGCCCCGGGACTAGCGAGCAATGAGCAGTTCTTC.

This clone was detected a few times. The J gene is TRBJ2-2, the V gene TRBV7-2; 11 bases agree with TRBD2. CDR3 size: 15 residues. Germline V gene lookup returns CDR1 SGHTA and CDR2 FQGNSA. Unmatched junction bases numbered 0, after V lost 0 bases and J lost 6 bases. CDR3 region: CASSLASGRAGELFF. In DNA form, the CDR3 reads TGTGCCAGCAGCTTAGCTAGCGGGAGGGCCGGGGAGCTGTTTTTT.

The chain links TRBV5-8 to TRBJ1-1, with 12 bases fitting TRBD1. From germline, CDR1 is SGHTS and CDR2 YDEGEE. CDR3 length: 16 amino acids. Trimming cost V 4 bases and J 4 bases; bases outside gene matches: 8. The CDR3 loop reads CASSHTGTGGSTEAFF. The CDR3 DNA follows: TGTGCCAGCAGCCACACCGGGACAGGGGGCAGCACTGAAGCTTTCTTT.

J is TRBJ2-3 and V is TRBV6-1; 10 positions match TRBD2. CDR1 is MNHNS, CDR2 SASEGT, per germline. V was pared by 2 bases and J by 0 bases, with 8 bases of the junction left unmatched. The CDR3 is 18 amino acids. CDR3 sequence reads: CASSEPGLASASTDTQYF. CDR3 nucleotides: TGTGCCAGCAGTGAACCGGGACTAGCGAGTGCTAGCACAGATACGCAGTATTTT.

The gene calls are TRBV6-5 and TRBJ1-1; 7 nucleotides line up with TRBD1. This CDR3 spans 14 amino acids. Germline-derived CDR1 and CDR2 are MNHEY and SVGAGI. J lost 4 bases, V lost 7 bases, and 9 bases had no gene match. CDR3 region: CASTLQGRVTEAFF. The CDR3 coding sequence is TGTGCCAGCACCCTACAGGGGCGGGTCACTGAAGCTTTCTTT.

In DNA form, the CDR3 reads TGTGCCATCAGTTCTCCGTTTGAAGCTTTCTTT. Translated: CAISSPFEAFF. V and J are TRBV10-3 and TRBJ1-1, with D uncertain. CDR1 is ENHRY, CDR2 SYGVKD, per germline. This CDR3 contains 11 residues. Trimming stripped 5 bases from V and 7 bases from J, with 8 bases between.

The chain carries TRBV18 and TRBJ1-1; D might be TRBD1 (5 bases). Germline V CDR1 and CDR2: KGHSH, LQKENI. The CDR3 has 16 residues. V was trimmed by 6 bases and J by 1 base, leaving 18 bases between them. The DNA for the CDR3 is TGTGCCAGCTCTCCAACGGTCACAGGACCGAACACTGAAGCTTTCTTT. Translating gives CASSPTVTGPNTEAFF.

V usage is TRBV2 and J usage is TRBJ2-2; unclear D gene. CDR3 length equals 14 residues. V was cut by 2 bases and J by 1 base, with 5 bases left in between. Germline loops: CDR1 SNHLY, CDR2 FYNNEI. CDR3 bases: TGTGCCAGCAGTGAATCCGGGAACACCGGGGAGCTGTTTTTT. Residues: CASSESGNTGELFF.

This rearrangement joins TRBV7-2 to TRBJ2-1; TRBD1 might be the D (6 bases). The germline V gene encodes CDR1 SGHTA and CDR2 FQGNSA. V lost 5 bases and J lost 9, with 11 bases in between. This CDR3 contains 12 residues. The CDR3 DNA reads TGTGCCAGCAGCCCCACAGGGAGTGAGCAGTTCTTC. It specifies CASSPTGSEQFF.

In its sample, this clone was seen once. This chain links TRBV7-2 with TRBJ2-3; TRBD2 agrees at 14 bases. Germline trimming cut 0 bases from V and 5 bases from J; bases unmatched to any gene: 1. This CDR3 is 16 amino acids long. Germline CDR1 reads SGHTA; CDR2 reads FQGNSA. CDR3 nucleotides: TGTGCCAGCAGCTTAGCGGGGACTAGCGGGAGAGATACGCAGTATTTT. It encodes CASSLAGTSGRDTQYF.

V gene TRBV19 combines with J gene TRBJ2-6, with unresolved D. Looked up from germline, CDR1 is LNHDA and CDR2 is SQIVND (reference sequence). The V and J ends lost 10 bases and 0 bases respectively, with 4 bases between them. There are 12 residues in the CDR3. The CDR3 reads CATSSGANVLTF. The CDR3 bases are TGTGCCACCTCCTCTGGGGCCAACGTCCTGACTTTC.

The rearrangement joins TRBV27 to TRBJ1-6; D remains unclear. Germline loops: CDR1 MNHEY, CDR2 SMNVEV (reference sequence). V lost 8 bases and J lost 5, with 19 bases in between. CDR3 length: 16 amino acids. The DNA of the CDR3 is TGTGCCAGCCCTACTCGGGGAGACATCCATAATTCACCCCTCCACTTT. Amino acid sequence: CASPTRGDIHNSPLHF.

This chain uses TRBV7-9 with TRBJ2-7; 7 bases line up with TRBD1. Trimming cost V 1 base and J 3 bases; bases outside gene matches: 3. This CDR3 has 14 residues. The germline gives CDR1 SEHNR, CDR2 FQNEAQ (reference sequence). The CDR3 nucleotides read TGTGCCAGCAGCTTAGTTTCAGGGGGCTACGAGCAGTACTTC. As protein: CASSLVSGGYEQYF.